This is a list of T cell receptor beta chains from one sample in a study of shared clonotypes between healthy human individuals. Profiled with immunoSEQ multiplex PCR; TCRdb holds only in-frame clones, not every one. The sample carries about 520,000 clones, roughly 80% recorded once. The sample was PBMCs. All receptors derive from a woman in her thirties or forties in good health. Some clones in this sample may be carry-over from other donors' samples. CDR3s include the opening cysteine and the closing phenylalanine or tryptophan. D genes are given only for firm matches. Part of the rows lack a size; the others show once, few, many or a class for expanded clones.

j_call	v_call	clone_size	d_call	cdr3_nt	cdr3_aa
TRBJ1-3	TRBV18	NA	NA	TGTGCCAGCTCACCTAGGGACGCAGCAAGCTCTGGAAACACCATATATTTT	CASSPRDAASSGNTIYF
TRBJ2-5	TRBV16	NA	NA	TGTGCCAGCAGCCAAACCTTGACAGTCCAAGAGACCCAGTACTTC	CASSQTLTVQETQYF
TRBJ1-3	TRBV30	NA	NA	TGTGCCTGGAGTGTACAGGGATCCGGAAACACCATATATTTT	CAWSVQGSGNTIYF
TRBJ2-7	TRBV27	NA	TRBD2	TGTGCCAGCAGTATCAGACTAGCGGGAGGGTACTCCTACGAGCAGTACTTC	CASSIRLAGGYSYEQYF
TRBJ2-2	TRBV5-1	once	NA	TGCGCCAGCAGCTTGATCGGGAGTCCCGGGGAGCTGTTTTTT	CASSLIGSPGELFF
TRBJ2-3	TRBV28	NA	NA	TGTGCCAGCAGTTTTGTTCAGCGGTACACAGATACGCAGTATTTT	CASSFVQRYTDTQYF
TRBJ1-1	TRBV5-1	many	TRBD1	TGCGCCAGCACCCCGACAGGGGCGAACACTGAAGCTTTCTTT	CASTPTGANTEAFF
TRBJ2-3	TRBV7-9	NA	TRBD2	TGTGCCAGCAGCCAGGGACTAGCGGGAGTGATAGATACGCAGTATTTT	CASSQGLAGVIDTQYF
TRBJ2-1	TRBV7-2	NA	NA	TGTGCCAGCAGCTTGGCACGGACTACCTTCAATGAGCAGTTCTTC	CASSLARTTFNEQFF
TRBJ2-3	TRBV30	NA	TRBD1	TGTGCCTGGAGTTCGGACAGGGGAACAGATACGCAGTATTTT	CAWSSDRGTDTQYF
TRBJ2-7	TRBV11-2	many	TRBD1	TGTGCCAGCAGCGATCGGACAGGAGGTTTCTACGAGCAGTACTTC	CASSDRTGGFYEQYF
TRBJ2-7	TRBV5-6	NA	NA	TGTGCCAGCAGCTTGGAAGGGGTTAAGTCCTACGAGCAGTACTTC	CASSLEGVKSYEQYF
TRBJ2-3	TRBV28	NA	TRBD1	TGTGCCAGCGAGGCAGGGGGAGTTTCAGATACGCAGTATTTT	CASEAGGVSDTQYF
TRBJ2-7	TRBV28	NA	NA	TGTGCCAGCAGTTCTCCCCAGGAGCCTTCCTACGAGCAGTACTTC	CASSSPQEPSYEQYF
TRBJ2-7	TRBV29-1	NA	TRBD1	TGCAGCGGGGGGGACAGGGAGGGCGAGCAGTACTTC	CSGGDREGEQYF
TRBJ2-2	TRBV10-3	once	TRBD2	TGTGCCACTGGGACTAGCGTTAACACCGGGGAGCTGTTTTTT	CATGTSVNTGELFF
TRBJ1-5	TRBV5-3	NA	NA	TGTGCCAGAAGCCCCGAGAGGGGACAGCCCCAGCATTTT	CARSPERGQPQHF
TRBJ2-7	TRBV7-9	NA	TRBD2	TGTGCCAGCAGCCCCCGGGAGGCCTACGAGCAGTACTTC	CASSPREAYEQYF
TRBJ2-3	TRBV11-2	NA	NA	TGTGCCAGCAGACAGGCGGGCCGGAAGATAGATACGCAGTATTTT	CASRQAGRKIDTQYF
TRBJ2-1	TRBV7-3	NA	NA	TGTGCCAGCAGCCTGGGGACTTTGAAGGACAATGAGCAGTTCTTC	CASSLGTLKDNEQFF
TRBJ1-4	TRBV4-3	NA	NA	TGCGCCAGCAGCCAAGATGAGGGGGGGACGTCCGGAAAACTGTTTTTT	CASSQDEGGTSGKLFF
TRBJ2-1	TRBV15	NA	TRBD1	TGTGCCACCAGCAGACAAGGGGGCCGATACAATGAGCAGTTCTTC	CATSRQGGRYNEQFF
TRBJ2-2	TRBV13	NA	TRBD1	TGTGCCAGCAGTCCGGGGACAGGGGTTAACGGGGAGCTGTTTTTT	CASSPGTGVNGELFF
TRBJ2-5	TRBV6-5	NA	TRBD2	TGTGCCAGCAGTCGGACTAGCGAGGTTGGGACCCAGTACTTC	CASSRTSEVGTQYF
TRBJ1-4	TRBV28	NA	NA	TGTGCCAGCAGTTTACCGTCGGGACCGAAGTTTAGGAAACTGTTTTTT	CASSLPSGPKFRKLFF
TRBJ2-7	TRBV5-1	NA	NA	TGCGCCAGCAGCTCCCGGGACCCCTACGAGCAGTACTTC	CASSSRDPYEQYF
TRBJ1-5	TRBV19	many	NA	TGTGCCAGTAGTATCTTTGGCGGTCGGGGATCAAATAGCAATCAGCCCCAGCATTTT	CASSIFGGRGSNSNQPQHF
TRBJ2-1	TRBV10-3	NA	TRBD2	TGTGCCATCAGTGATGGGCTAGCGGGCTACAATGAGCAGTTCTTC	CAISDGLAGYNEQFF
TRBJ2-5	TRBV5-6	NA	NA	TGTGCCAGCAGCCTGGACTTCCAAGAGACCCAGTACTTC	CASSLDFQETQYF
TRBJ1-3	TRBV11-2	NA	NA	TGTGCCAGCAGCTTAGACGAGGGCGCGGTCGTCGGAAACACCATATATTTT	CASSLDEGAVVGNTIYF
TRBJ2-7	TRBV2	NA	TRBD2	TGTGCCAGCCTCAAGGAACGACTAGCGAGCTCCTACGAGCAGTACTTC	CASLKERLASSYEQYF
TRBJ2-7	TRBV11-1	NA	NA	TGTGCCAGCAGCTTAGCGCGGGCTCCATCCTACGAGCAGTACTTC	CASSLARAPSYEQYF
TRBJ1-5	TRBV27	NA	NA	TGTGCCAGCAGTTCTCGACGGTATAGCAATCAGCCCCAGCATTTT	CASSSRRYSNQPQHF
TRBJ1-1	TRBV25-1	few	NA	TGTGCCAGCAGTGATCCGCTATTGAACACTGAAGCTTTCTTT	CASSDPLLNTEAFF
TRBJ2-7	TRBV7-9	NA	NA	TGTGCCAGCAGCTTACCGGGACCCTACGAGCAGTACTTC	CASSLPGPYEQYF
TRBJ2-1	TRBV10-3	NA	TRBD2	TGTGCCATCAGTGAGCCTCGGGGTAGCGGGAGTTCGGATGAGCAGTTCTTC	CAISEPRGSGSSDEQFF
TRBJ2-2	TRBV2	many	NA	TGTGCCAGCCACGGGACAAGCACCGGGGAGCTGTTTTTT	CASHGTSTGELFF
TRBJ2-1	TRBV2	many	TRBD2	TGTGCCAGCAGTGATACAGCGGGAGTATACAATGAGCAGTTCTTC	CASSDTAGVYNEQFF
TRBJ2-6	TRBV6-1	NA	NA	TGTGCCAGCAGTGAAGCGATGGAGTCTGGGGCCAACGTCCTGACTTTC	CASSEAMESGANVLTF
TRBJ1-3	TRBV7-2	NA	NA	TGTGCCAGCAGCTTAGGAGCGGCAGCTTTCTCGAACACCATATATTTT	CASSLGAAAFSNTIYF
TRBJ2-3	TRBV10-2	few	NA	TGCGCCAGCCGCGGGATTTCAGATACGCAGTATTTT	CASRGISDTQYF
TRBJ2-7	TRBV5-6	once	TRBD1	TGTGCCAGCAGCCACCAGACAGGGGGGGGTGCCGAGCAGTACTTC	CASSHQTGGGAEQYF
TRBJ1-2	TRBV10-3	NA	TRBD1	TGTGCCAGCAGCGGACAGGGTTACTATGGCTACACCTTC	CASSGQGYYGYTF
TRBJ2-7	TRBV6-5	NA	NA	TGTGCCAGCAGTACAGCCTACGAGCAGTACTTC	CASSTAYEQYF
TRBJ2-2	TRBV11-2	NA	TRBD2	TGTGCCAGCAGCTTGGGACTAGCGGGAGGATCGACCGGGGAGCTGTTTTTT	CASSLGLAGGSTGELFF
TRBJ2-7	TRBV9	NA	TRBD1	TGTGCCAGCAGCGCATCGGGACAGTTTGGCGAGCAGTACTTC	CASSASGQFGEQYF
TRBJ2-7	TRBV19	NA	NA	TGTGCCAGTTCTTTCGGGACTTCCGCCTACGAGCAGTACTTC	CASSFGTSAYEQYF
TRBJ1-2	TRBV30	NA	NA	TGTGCCTGGAGACGGTACATGAGTAACTATGGCTACACCTTC	CAWRRYMSNYGYTF
TRBJ2-2	TRBV4-2	NA	NA	TGTGCCAGCAGCCAAGAGAGACCCGGGGAGCTGTTTTTT	CASSQERPGELFF
TRBJ1-2	TRBV28	NA	NA	TGTGCCAGCAGTTTATCGGGGGGCCTGAGAGGCTACACCTTC	CASSLSGGLRGYTF
TRBJ2-3	TRBV18	NA	TRBD2	TGTGCCAGCTCACCGACTAGCGGGAGCACAGATACGCAGTATTTT	CASSPTSGSTDTQYF
TRBJ2-3	TRBV5-4	NA	TRBD2	TGTGCCAGCAGCTTGGGGCTAGCGGGCTTCACCACAGATACGCAGTATTTT	CASSLGLAGFTTDTQYF
TRBJ2-1	TRBV19	NA	NA	TGTGCCAGTAACTCCGGGACCTCCTACAATGAGCAGTTCTTC	CASNSGTSYNEQFF
TRBJ2-5	TRBV7-7	NA	NA	TGTGCTAGCAGCTTAGGGTCTAGCAGTCAGACCCAGTACTTC	CASSLGSSSQTQYF